These 26 T cell receptor beta chains were all obtained from the same sample, sequenced in a study of response to subunit inactivated influenza vaccine. TCRdb used MiXCR to reprocess the RT-PCR reads, holding one entry per CDR3 protein. Here the sample spans more than 250,000 distinct CDR3 sequences, roughly a fifth being singletons. Source: PBMCs from blood, taken approximately 22 months after vaccination. The receptors were sampled from a man aged 45 to 75 who received an inactivated influenza vaccine.

This chain connects TRBV20-1 to TRBJ1-1; TRBD1 aligns across 8 bases. The CDR3 totals 13 residues. Germline CDR1 DFQATT, CDR2 SNEGSKA (reference sequence). V shed 6 bases and J 2 bases; nucleotides not matched to a gene: 5. The CDR3 region is CSAPGQVNTEAFF. The CDR3 DNA sequence: TGCAGTGCCCCGGGACAGGTAAACACTGAAGCTTTCTTT.

The chain couples TRBV7-2 to TRBJ1-2; D remains unclear. This CDR3 region has 13 residues. Trimming took 6 bases from V and 4 from J, leaving 12 bases between them. Germline V gene data show CDR1 as SGHTA and CDR2 as FQGNSA. CDR3 residues: CASRYSEGYGYTF. The CDR3 nucleotides are TGTGCCAGCAGATACTCTGAGGGCTATGGCTACACCTTC.

J is TRBJ2-2 and V is TRBV18, with D maybe TRBD1 (6 bases). Germline V gene data show CDR1 as KGHSH and CDR2 as LQKENI. The V end was cut by 4 bases, the J end by 6 bases, with 18 bases between. CDR3 length: 16 residues. This chain's CDR3 is CASSRTRGSTSGELFF. The CDR3 nucleotides are TGTGCCAGCTCACGAACGAGGGGGTCGACGTCCGGGGAGCTGTTTTTT.

Only a few counts were recorded for this clonotype. This chain joins TRBV6-5 and TRBJ2-7; D not resolved. CDR3 length equals 11 residues. The V end was cut by 0 bases, the J end by 7 bases, with 4 bases between. Germline loops: CDR1 MNHEY, CDR2 SVGAGI. The CDR3 sequence: CASSYSNEQYF. The CDR3 nucleotides are TGTGCCAGCAGTTACTCTAATGAGCAGTACTTC.

The chain couples TRBV7-2 to TRBJ2-7, with D unresolved. V shed 0 bases and J shed 0 bases, with 6 bases lying between them. The CDR3 spans 14 residues. In germline, CDR1 is SGHTA, CDR2 FQGNSA. CDR3 sequence (DNA): TGTGCCAGCAGCTTAGCTACAACCTCCTACGAGCAGTACTTC. It is translated as CASSLATTSYEQYF.

This chain connects TRBV3-1 to TRBJ1-2, with 8 bases fitting TRBD1. V gave up 1 base and J gave up 2 bases; unmatched junction bases: 6. CDR1 and CDR2 from the germline V gene are LGHDT and YNNKEL (reference sequence). This CDR3 has 16 amino acids. The CDR3 here is CASSQAGQGGNYGYTF. CDR3 sequence (DNA): TGTGCCAGCAGCCAAGCCGGACAGGGAGGGAACTATGGCTACACCTTC.

This clonotype was observed at least ten times. V gene TRBV27 combines with J gene TRBJ1-2, with D unclear. From germline, CDR1 is MNHEY and CDR2 SMNVEV (reference sequence). V was shortened by 7 bases and J by 4 bases, with 19 bases between the two germline ends. The CDR3 loop spans 15 amino acids. The CDR3 protein is CASTTRSQRGYGYTF. The CDR3 nucleotides are TGTGCCAGCACCACAAGGTCGCAACGAGGCTATGGCTACACCTTC.

This clonotype was recorded a few times. This sequence joins TRBV30 and TRBJ1-1, with D possibly TRBD1 on 6 matching bases. The CDR3 runs 17 residues. V was cut by 2 bases and J by 1 base, with 20 bases left in between. Germline V CDR1 and CDR2: GTSNPN, SVGIG (reference sequence). CDR3 region: CAWSPTGGLLRNTEAFF. The DNA for the CDR3 is TGTGCCTGGAGTCCAACGGGGGGCCTTCTACGGAACACTGAAGCTTTCTTT.

The gene calls are TRBV20-1 and TRBJ2-2; D ambiguous. Germline CDR1 is DFQATT and CDR2 is SNEGSKA (reference sequence). With 1 base removed from V and 1 base from J, the gap between germline ends came to 13 bases. This CDR3 comprises 16 residues. The CDR3 DNA is TGCAGTGCTAGAGTACGCGGCTCGGGGAACACCGGGGAGCTGTTTTTT. Translating it yields CSARVRGSGNTGELFF.

This clonotype has more than one count but fewer than ten. The chain carries TRBV29-1 and TRBJ2-7; TRBD2 is a possible D gene (6 bases). The CDR3 spans 14 residues. CDR1 and CDR2 (germline): SQVTM, ANQGSEA. With 3 bases removed from V and 0 bases from J, the gap between germline ends came to 12 bases. The CDR3 DNA reads TGCAGCGTTGATGCGGGACCGAGCTCCTACGAGCAGTACTTC. Its protein product is CSVDAGPSSYEQYF.

J is TRBJ1-1 and V is TRBV6-1; possible D gene TRBD1, 6 bases. The V gene's germline CDR1 is MNHNS and CDR2 SASEGT. Trimming stripped 7 bases from V and 4 bases from J, with 16 bases between. The CDR3 has 14 residues. The CDR3 sequence is CASTQGLGGTEAFF. CDR3 nucleotide sequence: TGTGCCAGCACCCAGGGGCTGGGTGGCACTGAAGCTTTCTTT.

Only a few counts were recorded for this clonotype. This chain uses TRBV5-1 with TRBJ2-2, with D perhaps matching TRBD1 (5 bases). In germline, CDR1 is SGHRS, CDR2 YFSETQ. The CDR3 runs to 16 residues. The germline V and J ends were trimmed by 3 bases and 4 bases, with 16 bases remaining between them. The CDR3 coding sequence is TGCGCCAGCAGCTACACAGGATATTCGAGCACCGGGGAGCTGTTTTTT. Its translation is CASSYTGYSSTGELFF.

This clonotype has a count of ten or more. The rearrangement uses TRBV12-3 or TRBV12-4 and TRBJ1-1, with 8 bases fitting TRBD1. This CDR3 contains 15 residues. J gave up 0 bases and V 6 bases, and 6 bases lay outside the gene matches. The CDR3 reads CASSLDRVMNTEAFF. CDR3 DNA sequence: TGTGCCAGCAGCTTGGACAGGGTTATGAACACTGAAGCTTTCTTT.

V and J are TRBV6-2 or TRBV6-3 and TRBJ2-1; 8 bases agree with TRBD1. Trimming cost V 0 bases and J 3 bases; bases outside gene matches: 4. This CDR3 spans 16 amino acids. Germline CDR1 reads MNHEY; CDR2 reads SVGEGT. The CDR3 loop reads CASSYSRDRIYNEQFF. The CDR3 region has the DNA TGTGCCAGCAGTTACTCCCGGGACAGGATCTACAATGAGCAGTTCTTC.

The sample holds a few counts of this clonotype. The rearrangement joins TRBV20-1 to TRBJ2-7; 7 bases agree with TRBD1. The V and J ends lost 6 bases and 7 bases, in that order; junction bases with no gene match: 15. The germline V gene has CDR1 DFQATT and CDR2 SNEGSKA (reference sequence). This CDR3 is 14 amino acids long. The DNA for the CDR3 is TGCAGTGCCCTCTACGGTAACAGGGGTGGGGAGCAGTACTTC. This sequence encodes CSALYGNRGGEQYF.

This clonotype occurred many times. Here the CDR3 DNA reads TGCAGCATCCGGGACAGCTATGGCTACACCTTC. Amino acid sequence: CSIRDSYGYTF. J is TRBJ1-2 and V is TRBV29-1; TRBD1 aligns across 7 bases. With 8 bases clipped from V and 4 bases from J, the junction kept 4 bases outside the gene matches. This CDR3 is 11 amino acids long. The germline V gene has CDR1 SQVTM and CDR2 ANQGSEA. Based on the CDR3 plus reference TRBV29-1 and TRBJ1-2, the full variable domain is SAVISQKPSRDICQRGTSLTIQCQVDSQVTMMFWYRQQPGQSLTLIATANQGSEATYESGFVIDKFPISRPNLTFSTLTVSNMSPEDSSIYLCSIRDSYGYTFGSGTRLTVV.

This clonotype has ten or more counts. The CDR3 nucleotides read TGTGCCGCGATCTCGGCGGCCTTGAACACTGAAGCTTTCTTT. This codes for CAAISAALNTEAFF. The chain uses TRBV7-9 and TRBJ1-1; D remains ambiguous. The germline V and J ends were trimmed by 11 bases and 0 bases, with 16 bases remaining between them. Germline lookup yields CDR1 SEHNR and CDR2 FQNEAQ (reference sequence). This CDR3 spans 14 amino acids. The whole variable domain, remainder taken from reference TRBV7-9 and TRBJ1-1, is DTGVSQNPRHKITKRGQNVTFRCDPISEHNRLYWYRQTLGQGPEFLTYFQNEAQLEKSRLLSDRFSAERPKGSFSTLEIQRTEQGDSAMYLCAAISAALNTEAFFGQGTRLTVV.

The chain has TRBV4-3 and TRBJ2-1; TRBD2 matches at 8 bases. CDR1 is LGHNA, CDR2 YSLEER, per germline. CDR3 length: 14 amino acids. The trim removed 1 base at V and 10 bases at J, leaving 6 bases unmatched. CDR3 bases: TGCGCCAGCAGCCAAGTGACTGCTAGCGGGGAGCAGTTCTTC. It yields the protein CASSQVTASGEQFF.

The chain employs TRBV5-5 and TRBJ2-2; D remains unclear. The CDR3 spans 15 residues. The V end lost 0 bases, the J end lost 6 bases, and 12 bases lay between the germline ends. Per germline, CDR1 SGHKS and CDR2 YYEKEE (reference sequence). The CDR3 DNA is TGTGCCAGCAGCTTGGGTGTAGGAACCCCCGGGGAGCTGTTTTTT. It specifies CASSLGVGTPGELFF.

This clonotype turned up a few times. The chain employs TRBV7-2 and TRBJ2-5, with 14 bases matching TRBD2. Germline trimming cut 5 bases from V and 2 bases from J; bases unmatched to any gene: 7. Germline V gives CDR1 SGHTA, CDR2 FQGNSA. The CDR3 loop spans 17 amino acids. Here the CDR3 DNA reads TGTGCCAGCAGCACCGGGACTAGCGGGAGTGGTCAAGAGACCCAGTACTTC. Its protein product is CASSTGTSGSGQETQYF. The entire variable domain, with the rest obtained from reference TRBV7-2 and TRBJ2-5, is as follows: GAGVSQSPSNKVTEKGKDVELRCDPISGHTALYWYRQSLGQGLEFLIYFQGNSAPDKSGLPSDRFSAERTGGSVSTLTIQRTQQEDSAVYLCASSTGTSGSGQETQYFGPGTRLLVL.

The sample holds a few counts of this clonotype. CDR3: CSAQGQGRIDGASSYNEQFF. The CDR3 DNA follows: TGCAGCGCCCAAGGACAGGGTAGAATAGACGGGGCGAGCTCCTACAATGAGCAGTTCTTC. The genes are TRBV29-1 and TRBJ2-1, with TRBD1 matching over 8 bases. The germline gives CDR1 SQVTM, CDR2 ANQGSEA. With 7 bases clipped from V and 0 bases from J, the junction kept 23 bases outside the gene matches. The CDR3 loop spans 20 amino acids.

Points on this clonotype: The junction does not match germline at one end; this may be a read error. This chain joins TRBV20-1 and TRBJ1-5; D remains unclear. Germline CDR1 DFQATT, CDR2 SNEGSKA (reference sequence). This CDR3 has 13 residues. CDR3 residues: CSARDPGNQAQHF. The CDR3 DNA is TGCAGTGCTAGAGATCCTGGAAATCAGGCCCAGCATTTT.

The chain combines TRBV7-9 with TRBJ2-3, with D tentatively TRBD1 (6 bases). The CDR3 sequence is 15 residues long. Germline CDR1 SEHNR, CDR2 FQNEAQ (reference sequence). V was cut by 2 bases and J by 6 bases, with 15 bases left in between. CDR3 sequence: CASSLPEQGWDTQYF. CDR3 DNA: TGTGCCAGCAGCTTACCGGAACAGGGCTGGGATACGCAGTATTTT.

The chain links TRBV12-3 or TRBV12-4 to TRBJ2-4; TRBD1 matches 7 bases. There are 14 residues in the CDR3. The V segment lost 5 bases and the J segment 4 bases; nucleotides outside the gene matches: 5. This CDR3 is CASSAGTVKNIQYF. The CDR3 nucleotides are TGTGCCAGCAGTGCCGGGACAGTAAAAAACATTCAGTACTTC.

In this sample, this clonotype turned up a few times. This chain connects TRBV5-6 to TRBJ2-4; 7 positions agree with TRBD2. With 1 base clipped from V and 5 bases from J, the junction kept 6 bases outside the gene matches. There are 15 residues in the CDR3. CDR1 and CDR2 from the germline V gene are SGHDT and YYEEEE. CDR3 DNA: TGTGCCAGCAGCTTGTTTAGCCTAGCGGAAAACATTCAGTACTTC. It yields the protein CASSLFSLAENIQYF.

The chain links TRBV29-1 to TRBJ2-7; TRBD1 or TRBD2 may be the D gene (6 bases each). Germline V CDR1 and CDR2: SQVTM, ANQGSEA. This CDR3 comprises 14 residues. Between the trimmed V and J ends, which lost 7 bases and 3 bases, there was a span of 19 bases. This chain's CDR3 is CSAVFPGAVYEQYF. CDR3 coding DNA: TGCAGCGCCGTATTCCCGGGGGCCGTCTACGAGCAGTACTTC.